This passage covers 10 T cell receptor beta chains from one sample sequenced in a study of neurological immune-mediated disorders. Each CDR3 protein gets one entry after TCRdb re-called the 5' RACE reads with MiXCR. The sample has some 60,000 distinct CDR3 sequences; about 4% are singletons. The sequenced material came from PBMCs. These receptors all come from a woman aged 45-59 years with multiple sclerosis.

This clonotype was seen many times. This chain joins TRBV11-3 and TRBJ2-7; possible D gene TRBD1, 6 bases. CDR1 SGHNT and CDR2 YENEEA come from the germline V gene. Trimming pared 0 bases from V and 2 bases from J, leaving 8 bases between. CDR3 size: 14 residues. This chain's CDR3 is CASSLEGHPYEQYF. CDR3 in DNA: TGTGCCAGCAGCTTAGAGGGACACCCCTACGAGCAGTACTTC.

This clonotype was found many times. The chain combines TRBV20-1 with TRBJ2-7; 12 bases match TRBD2. V shed 6 bases, J shed 2 bases, and the junction held 5 bases outside the gene matches. This CDR3 has 14 residues. The germline CDR1 and CDR2 sequences are DFQATT and SNEGSKA (reference sequence). The CDR3 DNA reads TGCAGTGCCACTCGGACTAGCGGGGCCTACGAGCAGTACTTC. This sequence encodes CSATRTSGAYEQYF.

This clonotype came up a few times. At one end the junction does not follow the germline gene, possibly because of a read error. The CDR3 region has the DNA TGTGCCAGCAGTTACCCGGACGTTCAGCCCCAGAATTTT. Protein sequence: CASSYPDVQPQNF. The rearrangement joins TRBV6-5 to TRBJ1-5; the D is unclear. The CDR3 contains 13 residues. Germline V gene sequence: CDR1 MNHEY, CDR2 SVGAGI.

This clonotype was recorded a few times. This rearrangement joins TRBV24-1 to TRBJ1-2; 10 bases are shared with TRBD1. The V segment lost 4 bases and the J segment 10 bases; nucleotides outside the gene matches: 5. The CDR3 totals 13 residues. Germline CDR1 and CDR2: KGHDR and SFDVKD. The CDR3 nucleotides read TGTGCCACCAGTGACCGGGACAGGGGTACCTACACCTTC. The encoded protein is CATSDRDRGTYTF.

Only a few counts were recorded for this clonotype. The chain couples TRBV5-1 to TRBJ2-7; D remains unclear. This CDR3 is built from 15 residues. Trimming took off 2 bases at V and 2 bases at J, with 14 bases between the two ends. Per germline, CDR1 SGHRS and CDR2 YFSETQ. As DNA, the CDR3 is TGCGCCAGCAGCTTAACCATCTCCGCTGCCTACGAGCAGTACTTC. This sequence encodes CASSLTISAAYEQYF.

In this sample, this clonotype turned up once. The V call is TRBV29-1, the J call TRBJ2-5; D possibly corresponds to TRBD1 (6 bases). CDR1 and CDR2 (germline): SQVTM, ANQGSEA. Trimming removed 5 bases from V and 5 bases from J, with 15 bases in between. The CDR3 consists of 13 residues. CDR3 coding DNA: TGCAGCGTTATCCAGGGGCCCGGGGAGACCCAGTACTTC. Protein product: CSVIQGPGETQYF.

This clonotype was found many times. The chain links TRBV7-2 to TRBJ2-5; 10 bases align to TRBD2. V gave up 0 bases and J gave up 5 bases; unmatched junction bases: 6. This CDR3 region has 16 residues. CDR1 and CDR2 (germline): SGHTA, FQGNSA. The CDR3 region has the DNA TGTGCCAGCAGCTTAGCGCCTAGCGGGAGTGGGGAGACCCAGTACTTC. Encoded protein: CASSLAPSGSGETQYF.

In its sample, this clonotype was seen many times. The rearrangement links TRBV5-1 to TRBJ1-1, with D perhaps TRBD1 (5 bases). The CDR3 covers 13 residues. The V and J ends lost 5 bases and 3 bases respectively, with 11 bases between them. In germline, CDR1 is SGHRS, CDR2 YFSETQ. The CDR3 DNA sequence: TGCGCCAGCAGGCCCCAGACAGACACTGAAGCTTTCTTT. Protein: CASRPQTDTEAFF.

This clonotype was detected many times. The chain joins TRBV5-1 to TRBJ2-5, with a weak D call TRBD1 (6 bases). The CDR3 is 14 residues long. Trimming left V 4 bases short and J 4 bases short, with 14 bases between. Germline CDR1 reads SGHRS; CDR2 reads YFSETQ. This CDR3 is CASSPLWGRETQYF. The CDR3 DNA reads as TGCGCCAGCAGCCCTCTGTGGGGGCGAGAGACCCAGTACTTC.

This clonotype was counted at least ten times. The rearrangement joins TRBV19 to TRBJ2-5; 10 positions agree with TRBD2. CDR3 size: 14 residues. With 6 bases clipped from V and 5 bases from J, the junction kept 6 bases outside the gene matches. Looked up from germline, CDR1 is LNHDA and CDR2 is SQIVND (reference sequence). The CDR3 nucleotides read TGTGCCAGTAGCACCGGGACTAGCGTCGAGACCCAGTACTTC. Translated, it gives CASSTGTSVETQYF. The variable domain in full, completed from reference TRBV19 and TRBJ2-5, reads DGGITQSPKYLFRKEGQNVTLSCEQNLNHDAMYWYRQDPGQGLRLIYYSQIVNDFQKGDIAEGYSVSREKKESFPLTVTSAQKNPTAFYLCASSTGTSVETQYFGPGTRLLVL.